This entry is about one T cell receptor (beta chain). The CDR3 runs to 16 residues. V lost 1 base, J lost 1 base, and 15 bases lay in between. CDR1 is SGHRS, CDR2 YFSETQ, per germline. Negatively enriched CD4+ T cells were divided by CD45RA into naive and memory. Repertoires were generated with immunoSEQ multiplex PCR, while TCRdb's copy carries only in-frame clones and drops some. The profile shows around 980,000 clones, 75% to 80% of them singletons. This sample is drawn from a study of shared clonotypes between healthy human individuals. Overall study context: The study drew on two women and three men aged 18 to 49 as donors.

The V call is TRBV5-1, the J call TRBJ2-7; D is unclear. The sample taken for sequencing was memory CD4+ T cells from PBMCs. Subset meaning: CD45RA-negative fraction. The receptor was derived from a man aged 18 to 29 in good health. Some clones in this sample may be carry-over from other donors' samples. CDR3 protein: CASSLLPYGSSYEQYF. The CDR3 bases are TGCGCCAGCAGCTTGTTACCATATGGCAGTTCCTACGAGCAGTACTTC.